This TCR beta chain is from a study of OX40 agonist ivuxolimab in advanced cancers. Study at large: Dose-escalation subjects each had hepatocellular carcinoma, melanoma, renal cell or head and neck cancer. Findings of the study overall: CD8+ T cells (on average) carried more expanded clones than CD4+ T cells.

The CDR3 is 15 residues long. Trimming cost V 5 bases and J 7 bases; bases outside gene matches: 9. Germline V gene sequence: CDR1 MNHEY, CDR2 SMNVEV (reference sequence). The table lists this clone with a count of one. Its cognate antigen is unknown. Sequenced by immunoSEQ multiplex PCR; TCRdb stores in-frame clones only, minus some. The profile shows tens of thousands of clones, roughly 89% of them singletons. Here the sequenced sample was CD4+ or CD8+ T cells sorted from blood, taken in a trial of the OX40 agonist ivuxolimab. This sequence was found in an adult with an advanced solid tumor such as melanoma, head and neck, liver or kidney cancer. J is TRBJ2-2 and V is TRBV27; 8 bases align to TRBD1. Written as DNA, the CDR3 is TGTGCCAGCAGTGCCTTTCAGGGGGCGGTCGGGGAGCTGTTTTTT. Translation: CASSAFQGAVGELFF.